The clone carrying this T cell receptor beta chain turned up a few times. Its cognate antigen is unknown. The data were obtained in a study of CD8 T cells in ankylosing spondylitis. General observations from the study: A CD8+ phenotype characterized the disease-linked clones, which were relatively rare in peripheral blood. Researchers reportedly found disease-linked clones significantly enriched in matched ankylosing spondylitis synovial fluid.

J was trimmed by 5 bases and V by 5 bases; bases with no gene match: 8. The CDR3 spans 15 residues. Germline CDR1 reads LGHDT; CDR2 reads YNNKEL (reference sequence). Using quantitative 5'-RACE with molecular barcodes, the authors made TCR beta libraries. MiXCR, run by TCRdb on the 5' RACE reads, gives a single entry per CDR3 protein. The profile covers tens of thousands of distinct CDR3 sequences, with 6.5% to 9% appearing a single time and 30% taken by the ten largest. Sequencing was done on a sample of blood. This clonotype was sampled from a male donor with ankylosing spondylitis or in good health (not recorded which). The chain uses TRBV3-1 and TRBJ2-1; TRBD2 matches 8 bases. CDR3 in amino acids: CASSFLAGLDNEQFF. CDR3 bases: TGTGCCAGCAGCTTTTTAGCGGGATTAGACAATGAGCAGTTCTTC.